A single sample gave rise to the 9 T cell receptor beta chains below, sequenced in a study of blood T cell repertoires in COVID-19. Sequencing was performed with immunoSEQ multiplex PCR; in TCRdb, only in-frame clones are kept and a portion is missing. This sample has 55,000 to 80,000 clones; around 85% occur once, and the top ten carry roughly 20%. The specimen was peripheral blood. These receptors came from a woman aged 80 or older with active or convalescent COVID-19.

The chain carries TRBV6-4 and TRBJ1-4, with D possibly TRBD1 on 6 matching bases. Germline CDR1 reads MRHNA; CDR2 reads SNTAGT. Trimming took 5 bases from V and 7 from J, leaving 11 bases between them. The CDR3 loop spans 13 amino acids. The CDR3 sequence: CASSNRVGEKLFF. The CDR3 bases are TGTGCCAGCAGTAACAGGGTTGGTGAAAAACTGTTTTTT.

The chain has TRBV7-8 and TRBJ1-1; D is unresolved. Germline loops: CDR1 SGHVS, CDR2 FQNEAQ. The CDR3 length is 15 residues. The V and J ends lost 5 bases and 1 base respectively, with 14 bases between them. CDR3 coding DNA: TGTGCCAGCAGCCCCGGGAGAGCAGAGAACACTGAAGCTTTCTTT. The encoded protein is CASSPGRAENTEAFF.

The J gene is TRBJ1-4, the V gene TRBV15; TRBD1 aligns across 8 bases. The V segment lost 3 bases and the J segment 8 bases; nucleotides outside the gene matches: 8. The CDR3 has 15 residues. The V gene's germline CDR1 is LNHNV and CDR2 YYDKDF (reference sequence). This CDR3 reads CATSRDRVETEKLFF. CDR3 in DNA: TGTGCCACCAGCAGGGACAGGGTTGAAACCGAAAAACTGTTTTTT.

The J gene is TRBJ1-2, the V gene TRBV5-6; possible D gene TRBD1, 6 bases. With 4 bases removed from V and 3 bases from J, the gap between germline ends came to 10 bases. In germline, CDR1 is SGHDT, CDR2 YYEEEE. CDR3 length: 13 amino acids. CDR3 nucleotide sequence: TGTGCCAGCAGCCTGAGGGGGTACTATGGCTACACCTTC. This encodes CASSLRGYYGYTF.

The chain joins TRBV5-4 to TRBJ2-3; 11 nucleotides agree with TRBD2. V lost 5 bases and J lost 3; bases outside the gene matches: 5. This CDR3 is 15 amino acids long. The germline V gene has CDR1 SGHNT and CDR2 YYREEE (reference sequence). CDR3 in DNA: TGTGCCAGCAGAAGACTAGCGGGGTCGACAGATACGCAGTATTTT. Protein: CASRRLAGSTDTQYF.

The rearrangement links TRBV5-6 to TRBJ2-5, with TRBD1 matching 9 bases. The CDR3 runs to 16 residues. Germline V gives CDR1 SGHDT, CDR2 YYEEEE. V lost 4 bases to trimming and J lost 3 bases; unmatched junction nucleotides: 10. CDR3 amino acids: CASSPFSTGGEETQYF. CDR3 DNA sequence: TGTGCCAGCAGCCCTTTCTCGACAGGGGGGGAAGAGACCCAGTACTTC.

The chain carries TRBV10-3 and TRBJ1-1, with D unresolved. This CDR3 has 13 amino acids. Trimming pared 6 bases from V and 6 bases from J, leaving 14 bases between. The germline gives CDR1 ENHRY, CDR2 SYGVKD. CDR3 coding DNA: TGTGCCATCAGAACCGCTGATGAGGCTGAAGCTTTCTTT. It yields the protein CAIRTADEAEAFF.

The chain is built from TRBV7-2 and TRBJ1-1, with 8 nucleotides matching TRBD1. This CDR3 is 15 amino acids long. From germline, CDR1 is SGHTA and CDR2 FQGNSA. V shed 7 bases, J shed 1 base, and the junction held 8 bases outside the gene matches. CDR3 nucleotides: TGTGCCAGCACCCCAGGGGGCAGGTGGAACACTGAAGCTTTCTTT. It translates to CASTPGGRWNTEAFF.

The chain joins TRBV2 to TRBJ2-3; 10 nucleotides match TRBD1. CDR1 and CDR2 (germline): SNHLY, FYNNEI. Trimming cost V 1 base and J 4 bases; bases outside gene matches: 2. The CDR3 has 15 residues. In DNA, the CDR3 is TGTGCCAGCAGTGAAGGGACAGGGGGACCAGATACGCAGTATTTT. Amino acid sequence: CASSEGTGGPDTQYF. Full variable domain (remainder filled in from reference TRBV2 and TRBJ2-3): EPEVTQTPSHQVTQMGQEVILRCVPISNHLYFYWYRQILGQKVEFLVSFYNNEISEKSEIFDDQFSVERPDGSNFTLKIRSTKLEDSAMYFCASSEGTGGPDTQYFGPGTRLTVL.